This TCR beta chain was recorded in a study of brain T cells in children with intractable seizures. Repertoires were generated with immunoSEQ multiplex PCR, while TCRdb's copy carries only in-frame clones and drops some. The sample has under 400,000 clones, 93% seen once. V lost 4 bases, J lost 2 bases, and 7 bases lay in between. Looked up from germline, CDR1 is SQVTM and CDR2 is ANQGSEA. The CDR3 has 12 residues. As to time point: blood from clinic visit 5 months post-surgery; TSC patient then seizure free. The chain links TRBV29-1 to TRBJ2-3; a possible D gene is TRBD2 (5 bases). The specimen comprised peripheral blood, sampled 4 to 5 months after surgery. The sequence was collected from a boy under three years old with tuberous sclerosis and intractable seizures. In DNA, the CDR3 is TGCAGCGTTGCAGACTACACAGATACGCAGTATTTT. Protein: CSVADYTDTQYF.